A single sample is the source of the 7 T cell receptor beta chains below, sequenced in a study of response to subunit inactivated influenza vaccine. MiXCR was run by TCRdb on the RT-PCR reads, yielding one entry per CDR3 protein. Here the sample spans under 200,000 distinct CDR3 sequences, over 9.5% being singletons. These data are also associated with another study on T cells expressing NK-cell markers. That source adds: Making the TCR beta cDNA relied on 5'RACE template switching with UMIs.

The sample consisted of CD8+ T cells sorted from PBMCs, taken roughly 12 days after vaccination. The receptors shown here come from a man in his fifties or sixties who received an inactivated influenza vaccine.

This clonotype was seen many times. This CDR3 is CASSSTGTGSYGYTF. CDR3 nucleotide sequence: TGCGCCAGCAGCTCAACCGGGACAGGGAGCTATGGCTACACCTTC. The chain uses TRBV5-1 and TRBJ1-2, with 9 bases lining up with TRBD1. The germline V gene has CDR1 SGHRS and CDR2 YFSETQ. The CDR3 is made up of 15 amino acids. Trimming removed 3 bases from V and 4 bases from J; junction bases left unmatched: 7.

The V gene is TRBV6-1, the J gene TRBJ2-5; D is unclear. Per the germline V gene, CDR1 is MNHNS and CDR2 is SASEGT. V was trimmed by 6 bases and J by 5 bases, leaving 7 bases between them. This CDR3 is built from 11 residues. The CDR3 protein is CASRFWETQYF. DNA of the CDR3: TGTGCCAGCAGGTTTTGGGAGACCCAGTACTTC.

This clonotype was seen more than once but under ten times. This chain links TRBV7-2 with TRBJ2-5; 12 nucleotides line up with TRBD1. V was pared by 5 bases and J by 5 bases, with 9 bases of the junction left unmatched. Germline V lookup: CDR1 SGHTA, CDR2 FQGNSA. The CDR3 length is 16 residues. The CDR3 loop reads CASSTTGTGGLETQYF. The CDR3 DNA is TGTGCCAGCAGCACTACGGGGACAGGGGGCCTGGAGACCCAGTACTTC.

This chain joins TRBV2 and TRBJ1-2; TRBD1 might be the D (6 bases). The CDR3 contains 14 residues. From germline, CDR1 is SNHLY and CDR2 FYNNEI. Trimming took off 2 bases at V and 2 bases at J, with 9 bases between the two ends. This CDR3 reads CASSETGSNYGYTF. For the CDR3, the DNA is TGTGCCAGCAGTGAAACAGGGTCGAACTATGGCTACACCTTC.

In its sample, this clonotype was seen many times. CDR3 amino acids: CSAQYYNEQFF. The CDR3 bases are TGCAGCGCCCAGTACTACAATGAGCAGTTCTTC. This chain uses TRBV29-1 with TRBJ2-1; D gene unclear. The CDR3 spans 11 residues. Germline V lookup: CDR1 SQVTM, CDR2 ANQGSEA. Trimming took 7 bases from V and 3 from J, leaving 7 bases between them.

V usage is TRBV29-1 and J usage is TRBJ2-7, with 7 bases that match TRBD1. Germline lookup yields CDR1 SQVTM and CDR2 ANQGSEA. The junction had 9 bases not matched to a gene; V was cut back by 0 bases and J by 4 bases. The CDR3 has 15 residues. The CDR3 sequence: CSVEDLGAGGYEQYF. The CDR3 DNA is TGCAGCGTTGAAGATCTAGGGGCAGGGGGATACGAGCAGTACTTC.

This clonotype was detected a few times. This CDR3 reads CASSSLTGKGYNEQFF. The CDR3, as DNA: TGTGCCAGCAGTTCCCTTACAGGGAAGGGCTACAATGAGCAGTTCTTC. The chain couples TRBV6-5 to TRBJ2-1; the D gene is possibly TRBD1 (6 bases). Trimming stripped 4 bases from V and 3 bases from J, with 16 bases between. Germline V gene data show CDR1 as MNHEY and CDR2 as SVGAGI. This CDR3 region has 16 residues.